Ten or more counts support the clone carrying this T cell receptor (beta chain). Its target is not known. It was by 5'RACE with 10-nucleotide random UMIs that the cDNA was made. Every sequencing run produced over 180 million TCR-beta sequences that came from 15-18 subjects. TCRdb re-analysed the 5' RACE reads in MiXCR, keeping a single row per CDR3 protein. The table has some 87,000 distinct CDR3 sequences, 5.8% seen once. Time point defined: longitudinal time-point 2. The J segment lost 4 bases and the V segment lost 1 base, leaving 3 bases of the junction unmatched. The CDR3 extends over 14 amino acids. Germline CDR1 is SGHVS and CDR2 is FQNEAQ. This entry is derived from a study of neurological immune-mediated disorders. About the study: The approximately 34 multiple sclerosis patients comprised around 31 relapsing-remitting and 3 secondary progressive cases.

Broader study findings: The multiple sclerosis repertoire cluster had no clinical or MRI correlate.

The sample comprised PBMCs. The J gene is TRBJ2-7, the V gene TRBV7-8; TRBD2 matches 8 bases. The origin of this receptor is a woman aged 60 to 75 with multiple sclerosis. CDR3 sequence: CASSLGAGGYEQYF. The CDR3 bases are TGTGCCAGCAGCTTAGGGGCGGGGGGATACGAGCAGTACTTC.